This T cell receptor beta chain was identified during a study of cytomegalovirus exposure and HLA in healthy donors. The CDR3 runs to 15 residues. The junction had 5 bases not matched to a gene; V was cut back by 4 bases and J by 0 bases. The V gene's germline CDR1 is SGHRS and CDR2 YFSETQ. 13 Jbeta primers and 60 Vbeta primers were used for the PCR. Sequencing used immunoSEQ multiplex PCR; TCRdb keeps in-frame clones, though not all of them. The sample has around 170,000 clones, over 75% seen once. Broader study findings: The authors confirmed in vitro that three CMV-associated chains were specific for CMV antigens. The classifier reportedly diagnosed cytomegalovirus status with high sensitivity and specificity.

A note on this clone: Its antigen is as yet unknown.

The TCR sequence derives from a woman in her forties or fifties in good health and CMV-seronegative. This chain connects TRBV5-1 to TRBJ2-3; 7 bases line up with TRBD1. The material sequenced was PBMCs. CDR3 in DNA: TGCGCCAGCAGCCGGGACAGTACTAGCACAGATACGCAGTATTTT. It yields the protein CASSRDSTSTDTQYF.